The 29 T cell receptor beta chains given below trace back to one sample, sequenced in a study of T cells in tuberculosis. Indicated time point: new active TB diagnosis, blood taken before or within 7 days of starting treatment. TCRdb's table, derived via immunoSEQ multiplex PCR, lists solely in-frame clones and lacks some. The sample lists approximately 46,000 clones, over 90% occurring once. Sequences were derived from PBMCs, sampled at tuberculosis diagnosis. The source of these receptors is an adult with tuberculosis.

This chain uses TRBV27 with TRBJ2-7; the match to TRBD1 covers 9 bases. The CDR3 covers 13 residues. Germline V gene data show CDR1 as MNHEY and CDR2 as SMNVEV (reference sequence). J lost 4 bases, V lost 9 bases, and 7 bases had no gene match. The CDR3: CASRPGQGYEQYF. As DNA, the CDR3 is TGTGCCAGTAGACCGGGACAGGGATACGAGCAGTACTTC.

The V gene is TRBV19, the J gene TRBJ1-5; no definite D call. The CDR3 length is 15 residues. V dropped 1 base and J dropped 2 bases, with 9 bases sitting between them. CDR1 and CDR2 from the germline V gene are LNHDA and SQIVND (reference sequence). CDR3 sequence: CASSIGDRGNQPQHF. The CDR3 DNA follows: TGTGCCAGTAGTATAGGTGATCGGGGCAATCAGCCCCAGCATTTT. Looking up the rest from reference TRBV19 and TRBJ1-5 gives the full variable domain: DGGITQSPKYLFRKEGQNVTLSCEQNLNHDAMYWYRQDPGQGLRLIYYSQIVNDFQKGDIAEGYSVSREKKESFPLTVTSAQKNPTAFYLCASSIGDRGNQPQHFGDGTRLSIL.

The CDR3 bases are TGTGCCAGCAGCGGAGATTTTAACTATGGCTACACCTTC. Translation gives CASSGDFNYGYTF. The chain joins TRBV28 to TRBJ1-2, with D unresolved. The CDR3 length is 13 residues. Germline values: CDR1 MDHEN, CDR2 SYDVKM. Trimming removed 6 bases from V and 1 base from J, with 9 bases in between.

The chain recombines TRBV12-2 with TRBJ1-4; TRBD1, the table's D call, was not compared with the DNA. TRBV12-2 is deemed a pseudogene. CDR3 length equals 14 residues. CDR3 residues: CASRTRTVHEKLFF. CDR3 nucleotide sequence: TGTGCAAGTCGCACGAGGACAGTTCATGAAAAACTGTTTTTT.

V is TRBV19 and J is TRBJ2-1, with D possibly being TRBD1 (8 bases). Per the germline V gene, CDR1 is LNHDA and CDR2 is SQIVND (reference sequence). Trimming removed 7 bases at V and 0 bases at J, with 16 bases between. The CDR3 consists of 16 residues. CDR3 bases: TGTGCCAGTAAACAGGGGGGGTGGAGCTCCTACAATGAGCAGTTCTTC. Its protein is CASKQGGWSSYNEQFF.

J is TRBJ2-7 and V is TRBV9, with 7 bases matching TRBD1. The CDR3 spans 15 residues. The V and J ends lost 3 bases and 2 bases, in that order; junction bases with no gene match: 8. Germline V lookup: CDR1 SGDLS, CDR2 YYNGEE. The CDR3 DNA reads TGTGCCAGCAGCGAGGGGTCGGGACAGCCCTACGAGCAGTACTTC. Its translation is CASSEGSGQPYEQYF.

The chain employs TRBV7-9 and TRBJ1-2, with D hard to call. The CDR3 is made up of 13 amino acids. V shed 5 bases and J shed 5 bases, with 12 bases lying between them. Per germline, CDR1 SEHNR and CDR2 FQNEAQ (reference sequence). DNA of the CDR3: TGTGCCAGCAGCCGCTCGGGGTCTTATGGCTACACCTTC. Amino acids: CASSRSGSYGYTF.

This chain joins TRBV7-9 and TRBJ1-4; D unclear. Trimming removed 1 base at V and 7 bases at J, with 16 bases between. CDR1 is SEHNR and CDR2 is FQNEAQ in the germline V gene (reference sequence). The CDR3 sequence is 16 residues long. Written as DNA, the CDR3 is TGTGCCAGCAGCTTAGGGACGCACGGGGTACGTGAAAAACTGTTTTTT. Amino acids: CASSLGTHGVREKLFF.

CDR3 DNA sequence: TGTGCCAGCAGCTTAATGGGGCTGAAATCCTACGAGCAGTACTTC. The encoded protein is CASSLMGLKSYEQYF. This rearrangement joins TRBV7-9 to TRBJ2-7, with D perhaps TRBD1 (5 bases). The CDR3 consists of 15 residues. Germline V lookup: CDR1 SEHNR, CDR2 FQNEAQ (reference sequence). Between the trimmed V and J ends, which lost 2 bases and 1 base, there was a span of 12 bases.

CDR3 protein: CASSSRTGVGTEAFF. CDR3 coding DNA: TGTGCCAGCAGCTCTAGGACAGGGGTTGGCACTGAAGCTTTCTTT. This chain connects TRBV7-9 to TRBJ1-1; 9 bases line up with TRBD1. The J segment lost 4 bases and the V segment lost 4 bases, leaving 7 bases of the junction unmatched. The CDR3 consists of 15 residues. The germline V gene encodes CDR1 SEHNR and CDR2 FQNEAQ (reference sequence).

The V gene is TRBV28, the J gene TRBJ2-7, with 9 bases aligning to TRBD1. The CDR3 is 15 residues long. The germline gives CDR1 MDHEN, CDR2 SYDVKM. Germline trimming cut 4 bases from V and 5 bases from J; bases unmatched to any gene: 9. Written as DNA, the CDR3 is TGTGCCAGCAGTTCCGCCGGGACAGGGCTTCACGAGCAGTACTTC. This encodes CASSSAGTGLHEQYF.

The rearrangement links TRBV19 to TRBJ2-7, with 10 bases that match TRBD2. The CDR3 extends over 15 amino acids. The junction had 3 bases not matched to a gene; V was cut back by 1 base and J by 3 bases. Germline lookup yields CDR1 LNHDA and CDR2 SQIVND (reference sequence). CDR3 sequence reads: CASSIGGLAHYEQYF. The CDR3 bases are TGTGCCAGTAGTATAGGGGGACTAGCGCACTACGAGCAGTACTTC.

V and J are TRBV5-1 and TRBJ2-1, with 11 bases aligning to TRBD2. CDR1 is SGHRS, CDR2 YFSETQ, per germline. This CDR3 has 15 amino acids. The ends lost 6 bases at V and 7 bases at J; junction bases unmatched: 9. The CDR3 protein is CASTQTSGSKNEQFF. Here the CDR3 DNA reads TGCGCCAGCACCCAAACTAGCGGGAGTAAAAATGAGCAGTTCTTC.

The V and J genes are TRBV7-2 and TRBJ2-5; D gene uncertain. This CDR3 comprises 12 residues. In germline, CDR1 is SGHTA, CDR2 FQGNSA. Between the trimmed V and J ends, which lost 6 bases and 4 bases, there was a span of 9 bases. The CDR3 DNA sequence: TGTGCCAGCAGTCGGGTCGGAGAGACCCAGTACTTC. This gives the protein CASSRVGETQYF.

The chain links TRBV18 to TRBJ2-7, with D perhaps matching TRBD1 (6 bases). Germline CDR1 is KGHSH and CDR2 is LQKENI. V was trimmed by 4 bases and J by 2 bases, leaving 15 bases between them. The CDR3 loop spans 15 amino acids. Written as DNA, the CDR3 is TGTGCCAGCTCACAAACCGGGACACGGACCTACGAGCAGTACTTC. Its translation is CASSQTGTRTYEQYF.

V gene TRBV19 combines with J gene TRBJ1-1; tentative D call: TRBD1 (6 bases). This CDR3 is 15 amino acids long. V lost 6 bases, J lost 1 base, and 15 bases lay in between. Per the germline V gene, CDR1 is LNHDA and CDR2 is SQIVND (reference sequence). The CDR3 region is CASSERGGPNTEAFF. The DNA for the CDR3 is TGTGCCAGTAGCGAAAGGGGGGGACCGAACACTGAAGCTTTCTTT.

This chain links TRBV5-1 with TRBJ1-4; no clear D gene. The CDR3 has 15 residues. CDR1 SGHRS and CDR2 YFSETQ come from the germline V gene. Trimming cost V 4 bases and J 0 bases, with 10 bases left between them. CDR3 loop: CASSLYGATNEKLFF. Written as DNA, the CDR3 is TGCGCCAGCAGCCTGTACGGTGCAACTAATGAAAAACTGTTTTTT. The whole variable domain, filled in from reference TRBV5-1 and TRBJ1-4, reads KAGVTQTPRYLIKTRGQQVTLSCSPISGHRSVSWYQQTPGQGLQFLFEYFSETQRNKGNFPGRFSGRQFSNSRSEMNVSTLELGDSALYLCASSLYGATNEKLFFGSGTQLSVL.

This clone was found once. The chain is built from TRBV5-4 and TRBJ2-3, with 8 bases that match TRBD1. The V segment lost 4 bases and the J segment 0 bases; nucleotides outside the gene matches: 10. The CDR3 consists of 17 residues. CDR1 and CDR2 from the germline V gene are SGHNT and YYREEE (reference sequence). CDR3 nucleotide sequence: TGTGCCAGCAGCATACGACAGGGGTATATGAGCACAGATACGCAGTATTTT. Encoded protein: CASSIRQGYMSTDTQYF.

The chain links TRBV30 to TRBJ2-7, with D possibly matching TRBD2 (6 bases). CDR3 length: 16 amino acids. The germline CDR1 and CDR2 sequences are GTSNPN and SVGIG (reference sequence). The V gene lost 3 bases and the J gene lost 3 bases, with 21 bases spanning the gap. The CDR3: CAWRRGAGNLNYEQYF. CDR3 coding DNA: TGTGCCTGGAGGCGCGGGGCGGGGAACCTCAACTACGAGCAGTACTTC.

V and J are TRBV7-9 and TRBJ1-1; D might be TRBD1 (5 bases). V shed 8 bases and J shed 6 bases, with 13 bases lying between them. This CDR3 has 12 amino acids. The V gene's germline CDR1 is SEHNR and CDR2 FQNEAQ (reference sequence). The CDR3 loop reads CASEADSPEAFF. In nucleotides, the CDR3 is TGTGCCAGCGAGGCCGACAGCCCTGAAGCTTTCTTT.

This chain joins TRBV28 and TRBJ1-1, with D perhaps TRBD1 (5 bases). V was shortened by 10 bases and J by 10 bases, with 16 bases between the two germline ends. This CDR3 has 11 amino acids. From germline, CDR1 is MDHEN and CDR2 SYDVKM. The CDR3, as DNA: TGTGCCATCTCAGAGTGGGGGGTAGCTTTCTTT. Encoded protein: CAISEWGVAFF.

The chain combines TRBV28 with TRBJ2-4, with 14 nucleotides matching TRBD2. This CDR3 is built from 18 residues. Germline V CDR1 and CDR2: MDHEN, SYDVKM. V lost 10 bases, J lost 0 bases, and 11 bases stayed unmatched. DNA of the CDR3: TGTGCCACGACCCCGGGACTAGCGGGAGCCGTAGCCAAAAACATTCAGTACTTC. Amino acids: CATTPGLAGAVAKNIQYF.

This clone is a singleton in its sample. This chain links TRBV11-2 with TRBJ2-2; 10 bases are shared with TRBD2. CDR1 is SGHAT, CDR2 FQNNGV, per germline. The CDR3 totals 15 residues. V was clipped by 0 bases and J by 6 bases; unmatched bases: 1. CDR3: CASSLEAGGAGELFF. CDR3 nucleotide sequence: TGTGCCAGCAGCTTAGAAGCGGGAGGGGCCGGGGAGCTGTTTTTT.

The chain combines TRBV4-3 with TRBJ2-5; 7 positions match TRBD2. The CDR3 length is 14 residues. Trimming took 4 bases from V and 4 from J; bases not matched to a gene: 6. Germline V gene lookup returns CDR1 LGHNA and CDR2 YSLEER. This chain's CDR3 is CASSRVAGVETQYF. CDR3 nucleotide sequence: TGCGCCAGCAGCCGCGTTGCGGGAGTAGAGACCCAGTACTTC.

V and J are TRBV5-1 and TRBJ2-1, with D perhaps TRBD2 (6 bases). This CDR3 comprises 12 residues. Germline-derived CDR1 and CDR2 are SGHRS and YFSETQ. Trimming removed 0 bases at V and 10 bases at J, with 8 bases between. The CDR3 DNA is TGCGCCAGCAGCTTGGCTGGGGGGGAGCAGTTCTTC. It encodes CASSLAGGEQFF. Drawing the rest from reference TRBV5-1 and TRBJ2-1, the complete variable domain is KAGVTQTPRYLIKTRGQQVTLSCSPISGHRSVSWYQQTPGQGLQFLFEYFSETQRNKGNFPGRFSGRQFSNSRSEMNVSTLELGDSALYLCASSLAGGEQFFGPGTRLTVL.

V and J are TRBV19 and TRBJ2-3; 14 bases align to TRBD2. Germline loops: CDR1 LNHDA, CDR2 SQIVND (reference sequence). This CDR3 spans 15 amino acids. The J segment lost 5 bases and the V segment lost 5 bases, leaving 3 bases of the junction unmatched. In DNA, the CDR3 is TGTGCCAGTAGTTGGGGACTAGCGGGAGAAGATACGCAGTATTTT. The encoded protein is CASSWGLAGEDTQYF.

The chain recombines TRBV9 with TRBJ2-1; 15 bases align to TRBD2. The CDR3 has 20 residues. CDR1 is SGDLS and CDR2 is YYNGEE in the germline V gene. The trim removed 0 bases at V and 2 bases at J, leaving 9 bases unmatched. In DNA, the CDR3 is TGTGCCAGCAGCGTAGCGGGACTAGCGGGAGGAATGAACACCTACAATGAGCAGTTCTTC. It encodes CASSVAGLAGGMNTYNEQFF.

CDR3: CASSHTPGAYNEQFF. CDR3 bases: TGTGCCAGTAGTCATACCCCCGGGGCCTACAATGAGCAGTTCTTC. The rearrangement uses TRBV19 and TRBJ2-1, with TRBD2 as a possible D gene (5 bases). Germline CDR1 is LNHDA and CDR2 is SQIVND (reference sequence). Trimming shortened V by 5 bases and J by 2 bases, and 13 bases separated the two germline ends. This CDR3 is built from 15 residues.

This CDR3 reads CASSLSPLAGGPGATDTQYF. DNA of the CDR3: TGTGCCAGCAGCCTCTCCCCCCTAGCGGGAGGGCCGGGGGCCACAGATACGCAGTATTTT. J is TRBJ2-3 and V is TRBV7-6, with 12 bases fitting TRBD2. Germline trimming cut 5 bases from V and 2 bases from J; bases unmatched to any gene: 17. Germline V lookup: CDR1 SGHVS, CDR2 FNYEAQ. The CDR3 consists of 20 residues. The full variable domain, in which reference TRBV7-6 and TRBJ2-3 provide the parts outside the CDR3, is GAGVSQSPRYKVTKRGQDVALRCDPISGHVSLYWYRQALGQGPEFLTYFNYEAQQDKSGLPNDRFSAERPEGSISTLTIQRTEQRDSAMYRCASSLSPLAGGPGATDTQYFGPGTRLTVL.